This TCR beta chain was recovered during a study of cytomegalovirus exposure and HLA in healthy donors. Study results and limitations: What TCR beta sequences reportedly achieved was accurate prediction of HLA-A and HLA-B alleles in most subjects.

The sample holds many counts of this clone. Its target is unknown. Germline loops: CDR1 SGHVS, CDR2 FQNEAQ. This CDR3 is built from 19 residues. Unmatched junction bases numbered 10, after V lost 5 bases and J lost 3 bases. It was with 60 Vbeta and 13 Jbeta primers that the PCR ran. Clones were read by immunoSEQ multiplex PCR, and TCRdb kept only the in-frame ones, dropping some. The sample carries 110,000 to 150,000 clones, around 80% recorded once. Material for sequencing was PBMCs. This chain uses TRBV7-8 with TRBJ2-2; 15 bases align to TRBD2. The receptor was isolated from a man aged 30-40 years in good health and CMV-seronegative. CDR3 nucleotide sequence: TGTGCCAGCAGCACCACGGGACTAGCGGGAGGCGGGGACACCGGGGAGCTGTTTTTT. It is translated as CASSTTGLAGGGDTGELFF.